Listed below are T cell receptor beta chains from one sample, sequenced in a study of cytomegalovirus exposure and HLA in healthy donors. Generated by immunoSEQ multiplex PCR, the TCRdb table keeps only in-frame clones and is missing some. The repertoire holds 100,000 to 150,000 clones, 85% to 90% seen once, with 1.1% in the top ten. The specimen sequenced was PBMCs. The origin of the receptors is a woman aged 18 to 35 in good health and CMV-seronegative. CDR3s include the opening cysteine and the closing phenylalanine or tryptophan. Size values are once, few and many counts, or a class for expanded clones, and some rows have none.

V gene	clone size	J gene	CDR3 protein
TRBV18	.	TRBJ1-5	CASSPPGDQPQHF
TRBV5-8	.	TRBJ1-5	CASSYTPGTGVQPQHF
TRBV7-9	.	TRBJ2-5	CASSLVAAALTSETQYF
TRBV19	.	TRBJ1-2	CASSLRLPTGPGYGYTF
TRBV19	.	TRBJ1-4	CASSFREGEKLFF
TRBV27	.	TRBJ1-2	CASSTGTASGYGYTF
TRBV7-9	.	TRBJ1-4	CASSKRQGMLNEKLFF
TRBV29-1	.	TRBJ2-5	CSVEWDRVQETQYF
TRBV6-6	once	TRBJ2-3	CASTRGTDTQYF
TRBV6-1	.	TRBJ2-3	CASSEAQYDTDTQYF
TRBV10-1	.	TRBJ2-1	CASSGLHNEQFF
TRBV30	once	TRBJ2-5	CAWSVLAEDPQETQYF
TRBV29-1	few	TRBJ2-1	CSVPSGSSLGSYNEQFF
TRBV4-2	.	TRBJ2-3	CASSQGGGSHTDTQYF
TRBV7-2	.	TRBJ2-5	CASSAVRGPGETQYF
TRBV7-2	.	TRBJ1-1	CASSLASGGYLMNTEAFF
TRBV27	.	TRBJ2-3	CASRTADTQYF
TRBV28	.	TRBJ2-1	CASSGDPRGHNEQFF
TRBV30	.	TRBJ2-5	CAWSSSKPGLAVETQYF
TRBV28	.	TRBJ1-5	CASSSPRPDGGNQPQHF
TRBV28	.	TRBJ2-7	CASSYSTGISYEQYF
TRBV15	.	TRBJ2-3	CATKEGPSSTDTQYF
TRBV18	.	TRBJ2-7	CASSPRQLGSYEQYF
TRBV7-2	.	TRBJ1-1	CASSPDGVVAFF
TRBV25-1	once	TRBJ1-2	CASSSPGGADGYTF
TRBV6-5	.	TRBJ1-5	CASSTDRSNQPQHF
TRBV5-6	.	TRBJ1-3	CASSLGGSGNTIYF
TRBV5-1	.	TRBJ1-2	CASSLGTVANYGYTF
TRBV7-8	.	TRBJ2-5	CASSRRRGMETQYF